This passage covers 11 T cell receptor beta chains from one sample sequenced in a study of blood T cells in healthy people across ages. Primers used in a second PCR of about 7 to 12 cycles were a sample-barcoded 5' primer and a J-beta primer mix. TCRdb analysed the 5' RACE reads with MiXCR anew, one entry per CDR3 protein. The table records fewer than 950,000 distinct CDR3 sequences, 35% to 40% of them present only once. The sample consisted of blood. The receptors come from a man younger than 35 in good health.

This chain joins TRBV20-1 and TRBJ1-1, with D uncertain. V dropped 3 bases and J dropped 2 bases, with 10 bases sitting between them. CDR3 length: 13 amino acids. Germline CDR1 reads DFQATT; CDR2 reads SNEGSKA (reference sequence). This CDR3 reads CSARPPVNTEAFF. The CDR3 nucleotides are TGCAGTGCTAGGCCACCCGTTAACACTGAAGCTTTCTTT.

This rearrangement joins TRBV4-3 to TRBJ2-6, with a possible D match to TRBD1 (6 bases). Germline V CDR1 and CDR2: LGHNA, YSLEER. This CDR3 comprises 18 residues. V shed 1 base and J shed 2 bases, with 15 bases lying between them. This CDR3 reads CASSQGLGAGTGANVLTF. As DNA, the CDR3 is TGCGCCAGCAGCCAAGGTCTGGGGGCCGGAACTGGGGCCAACGTCCTGACTTTC.

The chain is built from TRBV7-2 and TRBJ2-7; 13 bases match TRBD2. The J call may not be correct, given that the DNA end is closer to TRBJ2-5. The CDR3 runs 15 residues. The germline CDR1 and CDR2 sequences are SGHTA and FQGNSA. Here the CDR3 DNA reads TGTGCCAGCAGCCCGACTAGCGGGGGGTTTGAGACCCAGTACTTC. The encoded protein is CASSPTSGGFETQYF.

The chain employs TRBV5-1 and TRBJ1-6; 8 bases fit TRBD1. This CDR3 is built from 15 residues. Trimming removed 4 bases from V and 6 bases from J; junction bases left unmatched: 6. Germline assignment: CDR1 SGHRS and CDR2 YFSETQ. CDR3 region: CASSRTGIVNSPLHF. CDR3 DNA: TGCGCCAGCAGCCGGACAGGGATAGTTAATTCACCCCTCCACTTT.

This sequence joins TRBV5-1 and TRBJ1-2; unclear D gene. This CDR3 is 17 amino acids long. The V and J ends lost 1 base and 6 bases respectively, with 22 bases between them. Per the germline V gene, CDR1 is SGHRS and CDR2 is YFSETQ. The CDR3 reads CASSLTPYVGSGDGYTF. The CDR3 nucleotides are TGCGCCAGCAGCTTGACCCCCTACGTAGGGTCCGGTGATGGCTACACCTTC.

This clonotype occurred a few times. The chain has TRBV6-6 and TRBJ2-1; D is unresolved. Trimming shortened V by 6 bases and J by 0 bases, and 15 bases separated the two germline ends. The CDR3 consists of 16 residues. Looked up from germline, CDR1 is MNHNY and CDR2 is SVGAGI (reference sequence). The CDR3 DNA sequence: TGTGCCAGCAGCCCCAGTTCCCTGCCCTCCTACAATGAGCAGTTCTTC. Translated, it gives CASSPSSLPSYNEQFF.

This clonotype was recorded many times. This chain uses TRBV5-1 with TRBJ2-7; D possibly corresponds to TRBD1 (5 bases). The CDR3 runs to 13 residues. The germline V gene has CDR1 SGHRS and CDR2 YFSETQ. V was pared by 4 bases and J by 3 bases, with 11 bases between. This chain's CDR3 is CASSSDSNYEQYF. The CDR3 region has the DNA TGCGCCAGCAGCAGCGACAGTAACTACGAGCAGTACTTC.

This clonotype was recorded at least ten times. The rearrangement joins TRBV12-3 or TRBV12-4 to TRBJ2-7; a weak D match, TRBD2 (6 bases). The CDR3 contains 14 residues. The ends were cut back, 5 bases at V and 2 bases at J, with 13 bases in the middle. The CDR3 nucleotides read TGTGCCAGCAGTCCACCGGGACTGGCCTACGAGCAGTACTTC. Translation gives CASSPPGLAYEQYF.

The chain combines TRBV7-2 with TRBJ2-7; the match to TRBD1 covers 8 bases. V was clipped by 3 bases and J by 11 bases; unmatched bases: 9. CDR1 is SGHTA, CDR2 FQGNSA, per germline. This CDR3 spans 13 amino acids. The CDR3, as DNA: TGTGCCAGCAGCTTTGTTTCAGGACAGGGCAAGTACTTC. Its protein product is CASSFVSGQGKYF.

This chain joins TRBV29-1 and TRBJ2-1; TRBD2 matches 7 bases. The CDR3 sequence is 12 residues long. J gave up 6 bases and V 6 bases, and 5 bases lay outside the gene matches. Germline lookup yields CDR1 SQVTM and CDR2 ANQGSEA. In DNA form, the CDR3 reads TGCAGCGTCATTGGGGAGGGCAATGAGCAGTTCTTC. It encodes CSVIGEGNEQFF.

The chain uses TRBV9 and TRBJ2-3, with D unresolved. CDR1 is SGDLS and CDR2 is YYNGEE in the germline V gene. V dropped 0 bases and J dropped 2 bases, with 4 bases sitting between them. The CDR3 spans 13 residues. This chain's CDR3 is CASSVVPTDTQYF. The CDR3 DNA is TGTGCCAGCAGCGTAGTGCCCACAGATACGCAGTATTTT. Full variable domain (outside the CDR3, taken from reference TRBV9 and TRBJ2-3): DSGVTQTPKHLITATGQRVTLRCSPRSGDLSVYWYQQSLDQGLQFLIQYYNGEERAKGNILERFSAQQFPDLHSELNLSSLELGDSALYFCASSVVPTDTQYFGPGTRLTVL.